This TCR beta chain was recovered during a study of human T cells and chemical hapten exposure. Study-wide background: The variation in per-sample TCR yields arose mainly from small differences in pooled library volumes.

As the library was built, unique molecular identifiers were attached to individual cDNA molecules. Original processing methods: Sample-level TCR yields exhibited a median of about 96,000, with a range of roughly 20,000 to 750,000. TCRdb re-analysed the reads in MiXCR, keeping a single row per CDR3 protein. These V and J calls rely on TCRdb rather than the paper's analysis. The sample contains roughly 120,000 distinct CDR3 sequences, less than 10% of which appear only once. The authors' total RNA extraction used unfractionated whole blood. Findings and caveats of the study: TCRs exceeding a frequency of 1 in 1000 stayed unchanged under DPC sensitization.

This clonotype has at least ten counts. The antigen is not known. This TCR was recovered from a human donor in good health. Some clones in this sample may be carry-over from other donors' samples. The sample consisted of whole blood.

The CDR3 nucleotides are TGTGCCAGCAGTGACAGGGGGAATTCACCCCTCCACTTT. This sequence encodes CASSDRGNSPLHF. The V gene is TRBV25-1, the J gene TRBJ1-6, with TRBD1 identical over 7 bases. V shed 3 bases and J 7 bases; nucleotides not matched to a gene: 0. Germline loops: CDR1 MGHDK, CDR2 SYGVNS. The CDR3 sequence is 13 residues long.